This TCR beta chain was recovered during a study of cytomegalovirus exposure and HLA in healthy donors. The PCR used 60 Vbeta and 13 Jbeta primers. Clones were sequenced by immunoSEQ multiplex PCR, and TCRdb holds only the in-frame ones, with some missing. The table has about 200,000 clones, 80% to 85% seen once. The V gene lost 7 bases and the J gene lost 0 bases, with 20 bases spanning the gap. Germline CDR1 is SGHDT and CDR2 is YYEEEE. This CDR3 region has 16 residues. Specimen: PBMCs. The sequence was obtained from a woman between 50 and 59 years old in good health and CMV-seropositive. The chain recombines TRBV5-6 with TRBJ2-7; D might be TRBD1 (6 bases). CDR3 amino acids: CASAVMGTRGSYEQYF. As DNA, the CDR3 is TGTGCCAGCGCCGTGATGGGAACCAGGGGCTCCTACGAGCAGTACTTC.